One and the same sample provided the 11 T cell receptor beta chains below, sequenced in a study of blood T cell repertoires in COVID-19 (TCRdb year 2020). The library was built by means of the immunoSEQ multiplex PCR assay. Entries here come from immuneACCESS through TCRdb and include only in-frame sequences with V and J called. Some clones fail to appear in such tables; in the studies checked, an unresolved V gene covers under half of the shortfall, and the cause of the remainder is unknown. Within this sample are 150,000 to 200,000 clones, with about 80% of them counted one time only. The ten largest clones represent 20% to 25% of the sample. Sequencing was done on a sample of peripheral blood. These receptors were collected from a woman at least 80 years old with acute or convalescent COVID-19.

In its sample, this clone was seen once. The genes are TRBV9 and TRBJ1-2; TRBD1 matches at 7 bases. Germline values: CDR1 SGDLS, CDR2 YYNGEE. The CDR3 is 13 amino acids. With 0 bases clipped from V and 7 bases from J, the junction kept 3 bases outside the gene matches. This CDR3 is CASSVEGAGGYTF. The CDR3 DNA reads TGTGCCAGCAGCGTAGAGGGGGCAGGTGGCTACACCTTC. The full variable domain, in which reference TRBV9 and TRBJ1-2 provide the parts outside the CDR3, is DSGVTQTPKHLITATGQRVTLRCSPRSGDLSVYWYQQSLDQGLQFLIQYYNGEERAKGNILERFSAQQFPDLHSELNLSSLELGDSALYFCASSVEGAGGYTFGSGTRLTVV.

CDR3 DNA sequence: TGTGCCACCAGCAGCGGACAGGGCACTGAAGCTTTCTTT. It encodes CATSSGQGTEAFF. The chain employs TRBV15 and TRBJ1-1; 8 nucleotides line up with TRBD1. This CDR3 is built from 13 residues. The V gene's germline CDR1 is LNHNV and CDR2 YYDKDF (reference sequence). V was clipped by 3 bases and J by 4 bases; unmatched bases: 1.

The rearrangement links TRBV5-1 to TRBJ2-7, with 15 bases aligning to TRBD2. This CDR3 comprises 16 residues. The junction had 6 bases not matched to a gene; V was cut back by 4 bases and J by 4 bases. Germline CDR1 is SGHRS and CDR2 is YFSETQ. The DNA for the CDR3 is TGCGCCAGCAGCCCGGGACTAGCGGGAGGAATTTACGAGCAGTACTTC. Translation: CASSPGLAGGIYEQYF.

The chain uses TRBV3-1 (or the pseudogene TRBV3-2) and TRBJ1-1; possibly TRBD1 for D (5 bases). CDR1 is LGHDT and CDR2 is YNNKEL in the germline V gene (reference sequence). V lost 1 base to trimming and J lost 5 bases, with 17 bases between them. The CDR3 totals 16 residues. The CDR3 DNA is TGTGCCAGCAGCCAAGGACAGTTTTCTGGGTCTACTGAAGCTTTCTTT. Encoded protein: CASSQGQFSGSTEAFF.

The chain recombines TRBV6-2 or TRBV6-3 with TRBJ2-3, with TRBD2 matching 11 bases. The CDR3 is 17 amino acids. The trim removed 4 bases at V and 2 bases at J, leaving 8 bases unmatched. Germline lookup yields CDR1 MNHEY and CDR2 SVGEGT. Here the CDR3 DNA reads TGTGCCAGCAGTTCCCCGGGACTAGCGGCCTACACAGATACGCAGTATTTT. Encoded protein: CASSSPGLAAYTDTQYF.

CDR3: CSVLPHGGRFETQYF. CDR3 bases: TGCAGCGTCCTACCCCACGGAGGTCGCTTCGAGACCCAGTACTTC. The chain combines TRBV29-1 with TRBJ2-5, with D tentatively TRBD2 (5 bases). There are 15 residues in the CDR3. Germline lookup yields CDR1 SQVTM and CDR2 ANQGSEA. Trimming removed 6 bases from V and 5 bases from J, with 22 bases in between.

This chain joins TRBV2 and TRBJ2-7; TRBD2 agrees at 7 bases. The CDR3 runs to 14 residues. The ends lost 8 bases at V and 1 base at J; junction bases unmatched: 8. Germline CDR1 reads SNHLY; CDR2 reads FYNNEI. The chain's CDR3 is CASVPRDYSYEQYF. The CDR3 nucleotides are TGTGCCAGCGTTCCTCGGGACTATTCCTACGAGCAGTACTTC.

J is TRBJ2-7 and V is TRBV29-1; D perhaps matches TRBD1 (5 bases). This CDR3 is built from 12 residues. Germline V CDR1 and CDR2: SQVTM, ANQGSEA. Trimming removed 5 bases at V and 2 bases at J, with 10 bases between. Here the CDR3 DNA reads TGCAGCGTTATGGACAACACCTACGAGCAGTACTTC. Amino acid sequence: CSVMDNTYEQYF.

V usage is TRBV19 and J usage is TRBJ2-7, with D tentatively TRBD2 (6 bases). Germline values: CDR1 LNHDA, CDR2 SQIVND (reference sequence). Trimming left V 5 bases short and J 1 base short, with 15 bases between. There are 15 residues in the CDR3. CDR3 region: CASSANAGRSYEQYF. The DNA of the CDR3 is TGTGCCAGTAGTGCGAATGCGGGGCGATCCTACGAGCAGTACTTC.

The chain is built from TRBV3-1 (or the pseudogene TRBV3-2) and TRBJ2-3; D possibly corresponds to TRBD2 (6 bases). V lost 4 bases, J lost 2 bases, and 10 bases lay in between. Germline-derived CDR1 and CDR2 are LGHDT and YNNKEL (reference sequence). The length of the CDR3 is 14 residues. CDR3 protein: CASSPLAVTDTQYF. CDR3 bases: TGTGCCAGCAGCCCCTTAGCGGTCACAGATACGCAGTATTTT.

The chain employs TRBV5-4 and TRBJ1-2, with D possibly matching TRBD1 (6 bases). The V and J ends lost 3 bases and 9 bases respectively, with 24 bases between them. The CDR3 is 16 residues long. Germline CDR1 is SGHNT and CDR2 is YYREEE (reference sequence). DNA for the CDR3: TGTGCCAGCAGCTCTACCTTGGGGGGGCCAAGGGTGAGCTACACCTTC. This gives the protein CASSSTLGGPRVSYTF. The full variable domain, in which reference TRBV5-4 and TRBJ1-2 provide the parts outside the CDR3, is ETGVTQSPTHLIKTRGQQVTLRCSSQSGHNTVSWYQQALGQGPQFIFQYYREEENGRGNFPPRFSGLQFPNYSSELNVNALELDDSALYLCASSSTLGGPRVSYTFGSGTRLTVV.